A few counts support the clone carrying this T cell receptor (beta chain). Its antigen remains unknown. This specimen comes from a study of blood T cells in healthy people across ages. Study-level results: The fall in TCR beta diversity per million T cells was roughly linear with age.

Germline V gene lookup returns CDR1 SGHTA and CDR2 FQGTGA. V lost 5 bases, J lost 8 bases, and 10 bases stayed unmatched. This CDR3 is 15 amino acids long. Sample-barcoded 5' priming and a J-beta primer mix drove a second PCR of roughly 6 to 12 cycles. Every single cDNA molecule received a tag from a template-switch adaptor with 12 random nucleotides. TCRdb itself ran the 5' RACE reads through MiXCR, one entry per CDR3 protein. Of 1.5 million to 2 million distinct CDR3 sequences listed, approximately 32% are singletons. Sample: blood. This TCR was sampled from a woman in her twenties or thirties in good health. The chain is built from TRBV7-3 and TRBJ2-1, with 9 bases that match TRBD2. The CDR3 is CASSRAGGGLDEQFF. The CDR3 DNA is TGTGCCAGCAGCCGGGCGGGGGGGGGCTTAGATGAGCAGTTCTTC.